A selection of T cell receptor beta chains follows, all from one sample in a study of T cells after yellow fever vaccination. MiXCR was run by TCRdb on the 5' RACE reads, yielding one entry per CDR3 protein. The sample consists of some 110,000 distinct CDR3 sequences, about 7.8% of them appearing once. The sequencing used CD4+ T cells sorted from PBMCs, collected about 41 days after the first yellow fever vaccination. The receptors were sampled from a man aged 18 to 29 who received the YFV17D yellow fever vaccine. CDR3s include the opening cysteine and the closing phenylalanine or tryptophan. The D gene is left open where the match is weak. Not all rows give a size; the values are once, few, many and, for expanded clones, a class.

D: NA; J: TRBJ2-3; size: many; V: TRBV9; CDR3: CASSVDAFTDTQYF; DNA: TGTGCCAGCAGCGTAGATGCGTTCACAGATACGCAGTATTTT
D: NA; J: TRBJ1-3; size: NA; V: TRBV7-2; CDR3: CASSLVNGNTIYF; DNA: TGTGCCAGCAGCTTAGTTAATGGAAACACCATATATTTT
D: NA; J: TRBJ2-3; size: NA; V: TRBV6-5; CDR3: CASSYSQVGLGDTQYF; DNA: TGTGCCAGCAGTTACTCACAAGTTGGTCTGGGAGATACGCAGTATTTT
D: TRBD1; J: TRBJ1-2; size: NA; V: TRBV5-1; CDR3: CASSPEGAIANYGYTF; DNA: TGCGCCAGCAGCCCCGAGGGGGCAATAGCTAACTATGGCTACACCTTC
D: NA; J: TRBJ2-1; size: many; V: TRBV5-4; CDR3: CASSLGLLSSGYNEQFF; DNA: TGTGCCAGCAGCTTGGGTTTGCTGAGTAGTGGTTACAATGAGCAGTTCTTC
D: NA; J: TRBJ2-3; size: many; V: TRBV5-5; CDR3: CASRALDSYTDTQYF; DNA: TGTGCCAGCAGGGCCCTGGACTCCTACACAGATACGCAGTATTTT
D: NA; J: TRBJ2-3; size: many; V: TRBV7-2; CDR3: CASSPDRQVGLSTQYF; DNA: TGTGCCAGCAGCCCCGACCGACAGGTCGGACTTAGTACGCAGTATTTT
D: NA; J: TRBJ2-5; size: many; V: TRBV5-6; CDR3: CASSLGGRGDPETQYF; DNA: TGTGCCAGCAGCTTGGGAGGGCGAGGCGATCCAGAGACCCAGTACTTC
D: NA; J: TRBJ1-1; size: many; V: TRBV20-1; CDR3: CSASSPGAANTEAFF; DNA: TGCAGTGCTAGTTCGCCAGGGGCGGCGAACACTGAAGCTTTCTTT
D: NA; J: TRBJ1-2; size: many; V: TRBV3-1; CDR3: CASSQAGTTNGYTF; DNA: TGTGCCAGCAGCCAAGCGGGGACAACCAATGGCTACACCTTC
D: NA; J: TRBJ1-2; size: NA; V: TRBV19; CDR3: CATLDRIYGYTF; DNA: TGTGCCACCCTCGACAGAATCTATGGCTACACCTTC
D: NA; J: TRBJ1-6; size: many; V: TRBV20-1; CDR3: CSALDTMDSPLHF; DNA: TGCAGTGCTCTAGACACCATGGATTCACCCCTCCACTTT
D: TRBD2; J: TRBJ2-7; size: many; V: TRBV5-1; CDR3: CASSSGLAAYEQYF; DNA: TGCGCCAGCAGCTCGGGACTAGCGGCGTACGAGCAGTACTTC
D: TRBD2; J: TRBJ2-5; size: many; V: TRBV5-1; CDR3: CASSLEGATSGRETQYF; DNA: TGCGCCAGCAGCTTGGAAGGTGCCACTAGCGGTAGGGAGACCCAGTACTTC
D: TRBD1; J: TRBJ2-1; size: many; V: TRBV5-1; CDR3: CASSSGQGRRGLYEQFF; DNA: TGCGCCAGCAGCTCGGGACAGGGTCGGCGGGGGTTGTATGAGCAGTTCTTC